This paragraph covers one T cell receptor beta chain sequence. An end of the junction does not agree with germline; a read error may underlie this. The entry originates in a study of CD4 and CD8 cells across lung adenocarcinoma regions. Samples came from patients with localized non-small cell lung adenocarcinoma. TCRdb independently ran MiXCR on the PCR reads; one entry per CDR3 protein. The sample includes nearly 7,000 distinct CDR3 sequences, roughly 54% of them seen just once. The CDR3 runs 15 residues. Germline V gene data show CDR1 as MNHNS and CDR2 as SASEGT. The source material was CD8+ T cells from the center of a lung tumor. The chain carries TRBV6-1 and TRBJ2-1; D tentatively fits TRBD1 or TRBD2 (5 bases each). This TCR was sampled from a male donor with lung adenocarcinoma. The CD4 and CD8 labels of this study may be unreliable. In DNA form, the CDR3 reads TGTGCCAGCGGGACCCATGCTGAGACCTCAGATGCGCAGTATTTC. Encoded protein: CASGTHAETSDAQYF.